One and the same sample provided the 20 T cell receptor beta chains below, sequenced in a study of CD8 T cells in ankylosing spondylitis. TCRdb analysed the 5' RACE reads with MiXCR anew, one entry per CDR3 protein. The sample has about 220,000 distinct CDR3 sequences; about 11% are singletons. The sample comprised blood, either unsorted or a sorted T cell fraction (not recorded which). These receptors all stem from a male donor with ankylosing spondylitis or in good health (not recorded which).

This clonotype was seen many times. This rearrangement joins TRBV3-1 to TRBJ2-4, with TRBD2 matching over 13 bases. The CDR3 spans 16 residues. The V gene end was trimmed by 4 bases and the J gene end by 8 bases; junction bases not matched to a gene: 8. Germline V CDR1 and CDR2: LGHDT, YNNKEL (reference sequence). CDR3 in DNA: TGTGCCAGCAGCCGACTAGCGGGGGGCCAAGTAGACATTCAGTACTTC. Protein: CASSRLAGGQVDIQYF.

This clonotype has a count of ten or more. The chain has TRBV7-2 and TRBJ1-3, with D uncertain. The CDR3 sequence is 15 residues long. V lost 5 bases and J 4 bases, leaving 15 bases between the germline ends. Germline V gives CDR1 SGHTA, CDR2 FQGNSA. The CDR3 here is CASSTGAGFGNTIYF. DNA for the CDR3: TGTGCCAGCAGCACCGGAGCCGGTTTCGGAAACACCATATATTTT.

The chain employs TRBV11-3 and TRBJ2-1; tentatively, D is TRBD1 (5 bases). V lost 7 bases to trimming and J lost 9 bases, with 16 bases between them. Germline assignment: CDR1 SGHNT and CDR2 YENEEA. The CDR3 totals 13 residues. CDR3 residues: CASNDDGQGEQFF. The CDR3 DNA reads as TGTGCCAGCAACGATGACGGTCAGGGTGAGCAGTTCTTC.

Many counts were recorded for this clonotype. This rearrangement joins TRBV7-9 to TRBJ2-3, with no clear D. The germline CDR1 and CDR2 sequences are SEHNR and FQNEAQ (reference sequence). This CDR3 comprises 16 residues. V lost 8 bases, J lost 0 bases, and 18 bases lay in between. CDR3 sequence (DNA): TGTGCCAGCTTTCCCCGGGCAGGCAGAAGCACAGATACGCAGTATTTT. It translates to CASFPRAGRSTDTQYF.

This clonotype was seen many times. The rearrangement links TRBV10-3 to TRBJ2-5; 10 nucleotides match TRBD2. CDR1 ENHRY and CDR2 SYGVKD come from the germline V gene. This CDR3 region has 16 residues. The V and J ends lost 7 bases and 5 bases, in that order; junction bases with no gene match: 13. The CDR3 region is CAITETQGTSEETQYF. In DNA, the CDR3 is TGTGCCATCACCGAAACCCAGGGGACTAGCGAGGAGACCCAGTACTTC.

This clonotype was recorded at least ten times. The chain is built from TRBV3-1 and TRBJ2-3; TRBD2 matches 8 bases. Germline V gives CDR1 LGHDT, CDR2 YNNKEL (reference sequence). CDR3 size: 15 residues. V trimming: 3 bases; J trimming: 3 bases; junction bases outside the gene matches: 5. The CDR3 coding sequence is TGTGCCAGCAGCCAGGGACTAGTAGAGACAGATACGCAGTATTTT. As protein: CASSQGLVETDTQYF.

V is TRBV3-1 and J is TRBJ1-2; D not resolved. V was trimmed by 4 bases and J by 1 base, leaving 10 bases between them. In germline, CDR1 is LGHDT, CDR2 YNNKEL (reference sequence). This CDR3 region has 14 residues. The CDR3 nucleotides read TGTGCCAGCAGCCCACGGCTGAGTAACTATGGCTACACCTTC. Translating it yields CASSPRLSNYGYTF.

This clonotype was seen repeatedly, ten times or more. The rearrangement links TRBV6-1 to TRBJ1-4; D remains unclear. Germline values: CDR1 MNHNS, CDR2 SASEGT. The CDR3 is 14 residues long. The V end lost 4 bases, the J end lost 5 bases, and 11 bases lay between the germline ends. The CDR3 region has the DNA TGTGCCAGCAGTGTGGGCCAGGCCAATGAAAAACTGTTTTTT. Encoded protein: CASSVGQANEKLFF.

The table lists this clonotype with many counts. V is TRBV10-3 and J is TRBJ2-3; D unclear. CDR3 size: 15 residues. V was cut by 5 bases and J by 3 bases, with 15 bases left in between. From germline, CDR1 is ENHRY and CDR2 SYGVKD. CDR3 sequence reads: CAISRPPPRTDTQYF. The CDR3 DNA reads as TGTGCCATCAGTCGGCCGCCCCCCAGAACAGATACGCAGTATTTT.

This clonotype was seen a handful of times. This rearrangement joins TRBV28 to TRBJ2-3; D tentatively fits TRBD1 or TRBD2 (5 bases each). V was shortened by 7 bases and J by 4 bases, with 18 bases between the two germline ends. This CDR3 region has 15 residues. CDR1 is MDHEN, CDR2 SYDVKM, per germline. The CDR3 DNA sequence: TGTGCCAGCACCGGGCGGGCCAGGGTCCCAGATACGCAGTATTTT. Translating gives CASTGRARVPDTQYF.

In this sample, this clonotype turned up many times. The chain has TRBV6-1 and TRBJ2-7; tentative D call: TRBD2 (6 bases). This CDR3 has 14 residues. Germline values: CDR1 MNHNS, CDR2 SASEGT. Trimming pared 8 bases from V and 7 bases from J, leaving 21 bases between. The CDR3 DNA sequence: TGTGCCAGCTCCCTCACCCGCCTAGCGCTGGAGCAGTACTTC. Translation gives CASSLTRLALEQYF.

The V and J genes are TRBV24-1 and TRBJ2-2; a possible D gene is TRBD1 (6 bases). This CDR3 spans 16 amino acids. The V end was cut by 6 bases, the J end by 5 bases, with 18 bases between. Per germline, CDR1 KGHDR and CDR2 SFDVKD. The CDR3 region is CATSNRAGDGTGELFF. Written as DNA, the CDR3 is TGTGCCACCAGTAACAGGGCAGGGGACGGTACCGGGGAGCTGTTTTTT.

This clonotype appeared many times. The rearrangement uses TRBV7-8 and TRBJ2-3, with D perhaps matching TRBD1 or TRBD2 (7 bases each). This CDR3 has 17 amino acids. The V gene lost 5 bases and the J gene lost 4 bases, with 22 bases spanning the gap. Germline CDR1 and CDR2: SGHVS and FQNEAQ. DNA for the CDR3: TGTGCCAGCAGCCTCGGAGGGGGCGGGGGCACCCCAGATACGCAGTATTTT. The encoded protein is CASSLGGGGGTPDTQYF.

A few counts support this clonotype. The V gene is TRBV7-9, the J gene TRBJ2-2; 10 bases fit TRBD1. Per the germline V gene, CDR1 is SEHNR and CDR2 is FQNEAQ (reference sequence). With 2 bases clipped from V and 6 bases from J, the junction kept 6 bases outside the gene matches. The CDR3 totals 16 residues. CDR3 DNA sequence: TGTGCCAGCAGCTTACTCGGACAGGGGGTCCCCGGGGAGCTGTTTTTT. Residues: CASSLLGQGVPGELFF.

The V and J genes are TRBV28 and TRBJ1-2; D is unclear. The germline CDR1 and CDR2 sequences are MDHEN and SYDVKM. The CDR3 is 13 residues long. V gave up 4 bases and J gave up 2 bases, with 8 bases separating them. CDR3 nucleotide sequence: TGTGCCAGCAGTTCCCAGACGAACTATGGCTACACCTTC. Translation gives CASSSQTNYGYTF.

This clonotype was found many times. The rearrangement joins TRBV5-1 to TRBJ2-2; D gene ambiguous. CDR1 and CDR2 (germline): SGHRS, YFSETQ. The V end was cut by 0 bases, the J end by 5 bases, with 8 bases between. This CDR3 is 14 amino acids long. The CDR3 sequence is CASSLDDPTGELFF. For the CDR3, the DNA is TGCGCCAGCAGCTTGGACGATCCGACCGGGGAGCTGTTTTTT.

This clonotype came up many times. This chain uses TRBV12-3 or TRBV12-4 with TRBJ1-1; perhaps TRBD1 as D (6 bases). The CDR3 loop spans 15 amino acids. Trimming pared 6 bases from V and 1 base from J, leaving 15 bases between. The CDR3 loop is CASSNGGGANTEAFF. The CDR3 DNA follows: TGTGCCAGCAGCAACGGGGGCGGAGCGAACACTGAAGCTTTCTTT.

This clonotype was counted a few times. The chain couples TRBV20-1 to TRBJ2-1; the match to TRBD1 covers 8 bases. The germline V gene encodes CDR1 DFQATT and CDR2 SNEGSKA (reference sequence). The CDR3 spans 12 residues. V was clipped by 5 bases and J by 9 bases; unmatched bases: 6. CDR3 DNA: TGCAGTGCTGTGACAGGGGCGATTGAGCAGTTCTTC. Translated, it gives CSAVTGAIEQFF.

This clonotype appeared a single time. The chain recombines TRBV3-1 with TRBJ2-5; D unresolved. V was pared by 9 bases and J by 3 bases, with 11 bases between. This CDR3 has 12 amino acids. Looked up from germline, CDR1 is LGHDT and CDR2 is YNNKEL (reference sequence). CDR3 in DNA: TGTGCCAGAAGACGGTATGAAGAGACCCAGTACTTC. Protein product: CARRRYEETQYF.

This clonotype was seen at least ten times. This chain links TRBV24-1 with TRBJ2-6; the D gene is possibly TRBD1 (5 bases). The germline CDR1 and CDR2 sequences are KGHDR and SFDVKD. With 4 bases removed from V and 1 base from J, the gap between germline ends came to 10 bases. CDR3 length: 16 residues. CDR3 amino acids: CATSDRVVSGANVLTF. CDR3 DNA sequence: TGTGCCACCAGTGACAGGGTGGTATCTGGGGCCAACGTCCTGACTTTC.